The 17 T cell receptor beta chains reported below all come from one sample, sequenced in a study of brain T cells in children with intractable seizures. TCRdb keeps only in-frame clones here, not all; method: immunoSEQ multiplex PCR. The data contain tens of thousands of clones, about 92% of them singletons. This material consisted of peripheral blood, taken at surgery. These TCRs come from a boy under two years old with tuberous sclerosis and intractable seizures.

The chain employs TRBV13 and TRBJ1-2; D call uncertain. Trimming shortened V by 1 base and J by 6 bases, and 15 bases separated the two germline ends. This CDR3 spans 15 amino acids. Germline-derived CDR1 and CDR2 are PRHDT and FYEKMQ (reference sequence). The CDR3 here is CASSLVPTEGNGYTF. CDR3 nucleotides: TGTGCCAGCAGCTTAGTTCCGACGGAGGGCAATGGCTACACCTTC.

The rearrangement joins TRBV19 to TRBJ1-1; no clear D gene. The CDR3 runs 15 residues. CDR1 and CDR2 (germline): LNHDA, SQIVND (reference sequence). Trimming left V 5 bases short and J 5 bases short, with 18 bases between. The CDR3 DNA sequence: TGTGCCAGTAGTTTAAGGGCCTTAAGGGAGACTGAAGCTTTCTTT. It yields the protein CASSLRALRETEAFF.

There are a few counts of this clone. The chain has TRBV7-9 and TRBJ1-6; 9 bases match TRBD1. V lost 3 bases to trimming and J lost 9 bases; unmatched junction nucleotides: 6. The CDR3 spans 15 residues. Germline V CDR1 and CDR2: SEHNR, FQNEAQ (reference sequence). CDR3 in DNA: TGTGCCAGCAGCTTCTACAGGGGGCGGAGTTCACCCCTCCACTTT. It codes for CASSFYRGRSSPLHF. The variable domain in full, completed from reference TRBV7-9 and TRBJ1-6, reads DTGVSQNPRHKITKRGQNVTFRCDPISEHNRLYWYRQTLGQGPEFLTYFQNEAQLEKSRLLSDRFSAERPKGSFSTLEIQRTEQGDSAMYLCASSFYRGRSSPLHFGNGTRLTVT.

This clone has only a few counts. The V and J genes are TRBV5-4 and TRBJ2-4, with TRBD2 matching 13 bases. This CDR3 region has 19 residues. Germline loops: CDR1 SGHNT, CDR2 YYREEE (reference sequence). Losses at the gene ends were 5 bases for V and 1 base for J; bases not matched to a gene: 12. In DNA, the CDR3 is TGTGCCAGCAGTCCAACCGGGACTAGCGGGATCGGGGCCAAAAACATTCAGTACTTC. It specifies CASSPTGTSGIGAKNIQYF.

The chain has TRBV7-6 and TRBJ2-7, with TRBD1 identical over 9 bases. This CDR3 has 15 residues. V was pared by 5 bases and J by 3 bases, with 8 bases of the junction left unmatched. Germline V CDR1 and CDR2: SGHVS, FNYEAQ. CDR3 sequence reads: CASSQTRDRDYEQYF. The CDR3 DNA sequence: TGTGCCAGCAGCCAAACCCGGGACAGGGACTACGAGCAGTACTTC.

The rearrangement joins TRBV20-1 to TRBJ2-6, with no clear D. Per germline, CDR1 DFQATT and CDR2 SNEGSKA (reference sequence). The CDR3 is 15 amino acids. Trimming left V 3 bases short and J 0 bases short, with 9 bases between. The CDR3 here is CSASRAPSGANVLTF. The CDR3 DNA follows: TGCAGTGCTAGTAGGGCCCCCTCTGGGGCCAACGTCCTGACTTTC.

This chain links TRBV29-1 with TRBJ1-1; D is possibly TRBD1 (5 bases). Trimming removed 4 bases at V and 2 bases at J, with 14 bases between. This CDR3 comprises 14 residues. Germline V gene data show CDR1 as SQVTM and CDR2 as ANQGSEA. The CDR3 DNA reads as TGCAGCGTTGCCTGGGGCGGTGTTAACACTGAAGCTTTCTTT. Amino acids: CSVAWGGVNTEAFF.

V gene TRBV7-9 combines with J gene TRBJ2-7; D tentatively fits TRBD1 or TRBD2 (7 bases each). The CDR3 extends over 14 amino acids. Trimming left V 3 bases short and J 2 bases short, with 11 bases between. Germline CDR1 is SEHNR and CDR2 is FQNEAQ (reference sequence). In nucleotides, the CDR3 is TGTGCCAGCAGCTTGGGAGGGGGCACCTACGAGCAGTACTTC. Its translation is CASSLGGGTYEQYF.

This chain joins TRBV6-5 and TRBJ1-6; weak D call: TRBD1 (6 bases). Per the germline V gene, CDR1 is MNHEY and CDR2 is SVGAGI. Trimming took off 10 bases at V and 7 bases at J, with 11 bases between the two ends. The CDR3 is made up of 12 amino acids. The CDR3 region is CATWTDNSPLHF. CDR3 in DNA: TGTGCCACCTGGACAGACAATTCACCCCTCCACTTT.

This clone has only a few counts. The rearrangement links TRBV11-3 to TRBJ1-1, with 8 bases lining up with TRBD1. Germline loops: CDR1 SGHNT, CDR2 YENEEA. The CDR3 contains 17 residues. The V gene end was trimmed by 1 base and the J gene end by 3 bases; junction bases not matched to a gene: 10. CDR3 loop: CASSLARTGWGDTEAFF. DNA of the CDR3: TGTGCCAGCAGCTTAGCCCGGACAGGGTGGGGTGACACTGAAGCTTTCTTT.

This chain uses TRBV9 with TRBJ2-7, with D hard to call. V was trimmed by 0 bases and J by 0 bases, leaving 7 bases between them. Germline CDR1 SGDLS, CDR2 YYNGEE. CDR3 length equals 14 residues. Here the CDR3 DNA reads TGTGCCAGCAGCGTAGGAGCGAACTCCTACGAGCAGTACTTC. Amino acids: CASSVGANSYEQYF.

This clone appeared once. The J gene is TRBJ2-5, the V gene TRBV7-3, with 12 bases aligning to TRBD2. V lost 5 bases to trimming and J lost 5 bases; unmatched junction nucleotides: 6. This CDR3 region has 15 residues. From germline, CDR1 is SGHTA and CDR2 FQGTGA. CDR3 sequence: CASSISGTSGETQYF. The CDR3 nucleotides are TGTGCCAGCAGCATATCCGGGACTAGCGGGGAGACCCAGTACTTC.

The CDR3 DNA follows: TGCGCCAGCAGCCAAACCCGATGGGGCACCGGGGAGCTGTTTTTT. This gives the protein CASSQTRWGTGELFF. The chain carries TRBV4-1 and TRBJ2-2, with D unresolved. In germline, CDR1 is MGHRA, CDR2 YSYEKL. The germline V and J ends were trimmed by 2 bases and 4 bases, with 11 bases remaining between them. The CDR3 extends over 15 amino acids.

The chain is built from TRBV7-2 and TRBJ1-1; D remains unclear. The CDR3 has 13 residues. The germline CDR1 and CDR2 sequences are SGHTA and FQGNSA. Between the trimmed V and J ends, which lost 2 bases and 5 bases, there was a span of 9 bases. The CDR3 DNA follows: TGTGCCAGCAGCTTACGGGATGGGACTGAAGCTTTCTTT. Its translation: CASSLRDGTEAFF.

This chain joins TRBV6-6 and TRBJ1-4; D is undetermined. V was clipped by 2 bases and J by 0 bases, with 7 bases between them. The CDR3 covers 15 residues. Germline CDR1 is MNHNY and CDR2 is SVGAGI (reference sequence). CDR3: CASSYPLATNEKLFF. Written as DNA, the CDR3 is TGTGCCAGCAGTTACCCCCTTGCAACTAATGAAAAACTGTTTTTT.

This clone was seen a single time. The chain combines TRBV12-3 or TRBV12-4 with TRBJ2-7; D is uncertain. This CDR3 comprises 12 residues. The ends were cut back, 3 bases at V and 9 bases at J, with 12 bases in the middle. CDR3 residues: CASSFGVKGQYF. The CDR3 DNA reads TGTGCCAGCAGTTTCGGAGTAAAAGGGCAGTACTTC.

This chain links TRBV6-5 with TRBJ2-7, with D maybe TRBD2 (5 bases). This CDR3 has 14 residues. Trimming took off 6 bases at V and 2 bases at J, with 14 bases between the two ends. Germline V gives CDR1 MNHEY, CDR2 SVGAGI. The CDR3 DNA is TGTGCCAGCAGGGGGAGAGACGGGGCCTACGAGCAGTACTTC. It specifies CASRGRDGAYEQYF.